This T cell receptor (beta chain) was obtained from a study of cytomegalovirus exposure and HLA in healthy donors. The PCR ran on 60 Vbeta and 13 Jbeta primers. The protocol was immunoSEQ multiplex PCR, while the TCRdb copy is restricted to in-frame clones and leaves out a portion. The data hold about 100,000 clones, with 82% observed a single time. This sequence originates from a young man in good health and CMV-seropositive. The sequenced material came from PBMCs.

As DNA, the CDR3 is TGTGCCTGGATAAGAAGAGGGGATACGCAGTATTTT. Its protein is CAWIRRGDTQYF. The rearrangement links TRBV30 to TRBJ2-3; a possible D gene is TRBD2 (5 bases). The CDR3 consists of 12 residues. Germline loops: CDR1 GTSNPN, CDR2 SVGIG (reference sequence). The ends were cut back, 4 bases at V and 6 bases at J, with 11 bases in the middle.